In this sample, the clone carrying this T cell receptor (beta chain) turned up many times. The antigen is not known. This CDR3 comprises 18 residues. Germline values: CDR1 MNHEY, CDR2 SVGEGT. V trimming: 0 bases; J trimming: 0 bases; junction bases outside the gene matches: 4. Time point given: newly diagnosed GD, antithyroid drugs for less than 3 months. The TCR library was prepared using RNA isolated from PBMCs. According to the study, TCR beta libraries were built with iRepertoire HTBI primers and CDR3-region Arm-PCR. Using its own MiXCR run on the multiplex PCR reads, TCRdb lists one record per CDR3 protein. This sample has about 540,000 distinct CDR3 sequences, with about 13% found just once. This specimen belongs to a study of regulatory T cells in long-lasting Graves disease. Study-level results: Small numbers of samples may have cut accuracy.

The sample also formed part of further work on T cells in Graves' hyperthyroidism and ophthalmopathy. That publication notes: TCR CDR3 underwent first-round RT-PCR with the HTBI primer set.

The specimen was peripheral blood mononuclear cells (PBMCs), collected at new diagnosis, from a patient treated with antithyroid drugs. V is TRBV6-2 or TRBV6-3 and J is TRBJ2-1, with 11 positions matching TRBD2. The TCR was taken from a man aged 30-40 years with Graves disease. CDR3 bases: TGTGCCAGCAGTTACTCCGGGACTAGCGGAGCCTCCTACAATGAGCAGTTCTTC. This gives the protein CASSYSGTSGASYNEQFF.